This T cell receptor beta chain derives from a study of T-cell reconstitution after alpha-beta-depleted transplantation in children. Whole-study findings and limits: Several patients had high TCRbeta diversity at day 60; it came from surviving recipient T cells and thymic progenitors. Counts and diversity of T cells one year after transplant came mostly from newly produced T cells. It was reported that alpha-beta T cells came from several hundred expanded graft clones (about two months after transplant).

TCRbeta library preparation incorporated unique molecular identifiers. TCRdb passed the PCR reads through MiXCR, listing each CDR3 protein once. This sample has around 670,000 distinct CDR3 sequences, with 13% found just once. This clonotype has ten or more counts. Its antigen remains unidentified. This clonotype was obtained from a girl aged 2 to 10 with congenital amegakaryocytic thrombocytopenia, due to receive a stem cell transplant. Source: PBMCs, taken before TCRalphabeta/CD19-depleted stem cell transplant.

CDR3 in amino acids: CASSLYPGSSYEQYF. CDR3 sequence (DNA): TGCGCCAGCAGCTTGTATCCGGGGAGCTCCTACGAGCAGTACTTC. The rearrangement links TRBV5-1 to TRBJ2-7, with D possibly being TRBD2 (5 bases). Germline V gene data show CDR1 as SGHRS and CDR2 as YFSETQ. The CDR3 length is 15 residues. Trimming took off 1 base at V and 0 bases at J, with 11 bases between the two ends.